Listed below are T cell receptor beta chains from one sample, sequenced in a study of cytomegalovirus exposure and HLA in healthy donors. Clones were read by immunoSEQ multiplex PCR, and TCRdb kept only the in-frame ones, dropping some. The sample carries nearly 110,000 clones, around 74% recorded once. Sequences were obtained from PBMCs. Receptors were obtained from a woman aged 35 to 49 in good health and CMV-seropositive. CDR3s include the opening cysteine and the closing phenylalanine or tryptophan. The order of the fields is J gene, D gene, clone size, V gene, CDR3 protein, CDR3 DNA. D genes are given only for firm matches. A clone size is listed for some rows: how often the clone was seen (once, few, many), or a class if it is expanded.

TRBJ2-3	TRBD2	few	TRBV5-5	CASSPGGLAGVDTQYF	TGTGCCAGCAGCCCCGGAGGACTAGCGGGGGTGGATACGCAGTATTTT
TRBJ1-1	-	-	TRBV5-8	CASSLAPDTEAFF	TGTGCCAGCAGCTTGGCCCCGGACACTGAAGCTTTCTTT
TRBJ2-5	TRBD2	-	TRBV5-6	CASSAGLAGEETQYF	TGTGCCAGCAGTGCAGGACTAGCGGGGGAAGAGACCCAGTACTTC
TRBJ2-3	-	-	TRBV4-2	CASSQDRSRGLTDTQYF	TGTGCCAGCAGCCAAGATAGGTCGCGAGGTCTCACAGATACGCAGTATTTT
TRBJ2-7	TRBD1	-	TRBV7-2	CASSSTGGSYEQYF	TGTGCCAGCAGCTCGACAGGGGGCTCCTACGAGCAGTACTTC
TRBJ1-2	TRBD1	-	TRBV6-1	CASSGTGRYGYTF	TGTGCCAGCAGCGGGACAGGGAGATATGGCTACACCTTC
TRBJ2-5	TRBD1	-	TRBV10-3	CAISEGQGGQETQYF	TGTGCCATCAGTGAAGGACAGGGTGGCCAAGAGACCCAGTACTTC
TRBJ2-1	TRBD1	-	TRBV6-5	CASSRTGGSEQFF	TGTGCCAGCAGTCGAACAGGGGGGAGTGAGCAGTTCTTC
TRBJ1-1	-	-	TRBV15	CATSGSRGTEAFF	TGTGCCACCAGCGGAAGCAGGGGTACTGAAGCTTTCTTT
TRBJ1-1	-	-	TRBV7-2	CASSAFPRGNTEAFF	TGTGCCAGCAGCGCATTCCCACGGGGTAACACTGAAGCTTTCTTT
TRBJ2-6	TRBD1	-	TRBV5-4	CASSSGQGGYGANVLTF	TGTGCCAGCAGCTCGGGACAGGGTGGGTATGGGGCCAACGTCCTGACTTTC
TRBJ2-3	TRBD2	-	TRBV4-2	CASSQGAGRGDTQYF	TGTGCCAGCAGCCAAGGGGCGGGGAGGGGAGATACGCAGTATTTT
TRBJ1-1	TRBD1	-	TRBV6-6	CASSSGQGVIDTEAFF	TGTGCCAGCAGTAGCGGACAGGGTGTCATTGACACTGAAGCTTTCTTT
TRBJ2-1	-	-	TRBV18	CASSPSSGSEQFF	TGTGCCAGCTCACCATCGTCGGGAAGTGAGCAGTTCTTC
TRBJ1-4	-	-	TRBV9	CASSVDMTTNEKLFF	TGTGCCAGCAGCGTAGACATGACAACTAATGAAAAACTGTTTTTT
TRBJ2-3	TRBD2	-	TRBV5-1	CASTPTVSGGGDDTQYF	TGCGCCAGCACCCCGACGGTTAGCGGGGGGGGTGACGATACGCAGTATTTT
TRBJ2-1	TRBD2	few	TRBV15	CATSRAPGGYGAGGYNEQFF	TGTGCCACCAGCAGAGCCCCGGGAGGGTACGGCGCGGGGGGATACAATGAGCAGTTCTTC
TRBJ1-2	TRBD1	-	TRBV5-1	CASSLEQGASYTF	TGCGCCAGCAGCTTGGAACAGGGGGCTAGCTACACCTTC
TRBJ1-4	TRBD1	-	TRBV7-6	CASSPTTGVNEKLFF	TGTGCCAGCAGCCCCACGACAGGGGTGAATGAAAAACTGTTTTTT
TRBJ2-7	-	-	TRBV7-2	CASSFRQTSYEQYF	TGTGCCAGCAGTTTTCGACAGACCTCCTACGAGCAGTACTTC
TRBJ2-5	TRBD2	-	TRBV7-7	CASSTGGGGQETQYF	TGTGCTAGCAGCACCGGGGGGGGCGGGCAAGAGACCCAGTACTTC
TRBJ1-1	-	few	TRBV19	CASSRRGGTEAFF	TGTGCCAGTAGTAGAAGGGGGGGGACTGAAGCTTTCTTT
TRBJ2-7	-	-	TRBV6-5	CASSWLTGSYEQYF	TGTGCCAGCAGTTGGTTGACAGGCTCCTACGAGCAGTACTTC
TRBJ1-2	-	few	TRBV30	CAWSPGNYGYTF	TGTGCCTGGAGTCCGGGGAACTATGGCTACACCTTC
TRBJ1-1	TRBD1	-	TRBV27	CASRAGQGWGNTEAFF	TGTGCCAGCAGAGCGGGACAGGGCTGGGGAAACACTGAAGCTTTCTTT
TRBJ1-5	-	few	TRBV2	CASGVDSNQPQHF	TGTGCCAGCGGAGTTGATAGCAATCAGCCCCAGCATTTT
TRBJ2-7	TRBD1	-	TRBV7-2	CASSPHPGQAYEQYF	TGTGCCAGCAGCCCGCACCCCGGACAGGCTTACGAGCAGTACTTC
TRBJ1-1	-	-	TRBV5-4	CASSKAGQNTEAFF	TGTGCCAGCAGCAAAGCTGGACAGAACACTGAAGCTTTCTTT
TRBJ2-7	TRBD1	-	TRBV5-1	CASSMDRGLPYEQYF	TGCGCCAGCAGCATGGACAGGGGGTTGCCCTACGAGCAGTACTTC
TRBJ1-6	-	once	TRBV2	CASRGDKWVVPLHF	TGTGCCAGCAGAGGGGACAAGTGGGTTGTGCCCCTCCACTTT
TRBJ2-6	-	-	TRBV12-5	CASGPAGANVLTF	TGTGCTAGTGGTCCAGCTGGGGCCAACGTCCTGACTTTC
TRBJ2-5	-	-	TRBV28	CASREGGAGETQYF	TGTGCCAGCAGGGAAGGGGGGGCCGGGGAGACCCAGTACTTC
TRBJ2-7	TRBD1	-	TRBV4-3	CASSQEIQGGVEQYF	TGCGCCAGCAGCCAAGAGATACAGGGGGGAGTGGAGCAGTACTTC
TRBJ1-2	-	-	TRBV7-2	CASSQIVEGSGYTF	TGTGCCAGCAGCCAAATCGTAGAGGGTTCAGGCTACACCTTC
TRBJ2-5	-	-	TRBV19	CASSRQRQETQYF	TGTGCCAGTAGTAGACAGAGACAAGAGACCCAGTACTTC
TRBJ2-7	-	-	TRBV21-1	CASRSGVGSSHEQYF	TGTGCCAGCAGGAGCGGGGTCGGGAGTTCCCACGAGCAGTACTTC
TRBJ1-3	-	-	TRBV15	CATSSSGNTIYF	TGTGCCACCAGTAGCTCTGGAAACACCATATATTTT
TRBJ2-7	-	-	TRBV30	CAWSFQGDIIYF	TGTGCCTGGAGTTTTCAGGGCGACATTATATACTTC
TRBJ1-2	-	-	TRBV5-5	CASSLGPISRGPDYGYTF	TGTGCCAGCAGCTTGGGTCCTATCTCTCGGGGTCCGGACTATGGCTACACCTTC
TRBJ1-4	-	-	TRBV4-3	CASTRSVRGTNEKLFF	TGCGCCAGCACCCGTTCGGTCAGGGGAACTAATGAAAAACTGTTTTTT
TRBJ1-1	-	-	TRBV5-1	CASSLTGQSTVYTEAFF	TGCGCCAGCAGCTTGACCGGACAGTCGACGGTATACACTGAAGCTTTCTTT
TRBJ1-1	TRBD1	-	TRBV7-2	CASSFGTGNTEAFF	TGTGCCAGCAGCTTTGGGACAGGGAACACTGAAGCTTTCTTT
TRBJ1-1	-	-	TRBV29-1	CSVEQMNTEAFF	TGCAGCGTTGAACAAATGAACACTGAAGCTTTCTTT
TRBJ2-5	TRBD1	-	TRBV6-1	CASSEWTGRQETQYF	TGTGCCAGCAGTGAATGGACAGGGAGGCAAGAGACCCAGTACTTC
TRBJ1-1	-	-	TRBV5-6	CASSLGQVNTEAFF	TGTGCCAGCAGCTTGGGTCAGGTAAACACTGAAGCTTTCTTT
TRBJ2-1	-	-	TRBV6-1	CASSFKFF	TGTGCCAGCAGTTTTAAGTTCTTC
TRBJ2-3	TRBD1	-	TRBV28	CASRSMGQGADTQYF	TGTGCCAGCAGGTCGATGGGACAGGGCGCAGATACGCAGTATTTT
TRBJ2-1	TRBD2	-	TRBV9	CASSVGGGIYNEQFF	TGTGCCAGCAGCGTAGGGGGGGGTATCTACAATGAGCAGTTCTTC